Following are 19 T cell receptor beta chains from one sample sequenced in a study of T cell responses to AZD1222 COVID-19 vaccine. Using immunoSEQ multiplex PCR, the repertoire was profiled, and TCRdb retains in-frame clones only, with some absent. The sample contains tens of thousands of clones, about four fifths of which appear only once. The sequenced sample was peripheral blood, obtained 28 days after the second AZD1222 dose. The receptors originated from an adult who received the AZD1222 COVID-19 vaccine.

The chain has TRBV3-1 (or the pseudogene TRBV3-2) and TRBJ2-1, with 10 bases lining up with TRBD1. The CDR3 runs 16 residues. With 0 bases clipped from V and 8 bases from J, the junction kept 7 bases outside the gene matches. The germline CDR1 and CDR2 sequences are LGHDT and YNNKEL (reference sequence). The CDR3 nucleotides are TGTGCCAGCAGCCAAGATTTGGACAGGGGGATGTATGAGCAGTTCTTC. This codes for CASSQDLDRGMYEQFF.

Here the CDR3 reads CASSHPQGVGAKNIQYF. In nucleotides, the CDR3 is TGTGCCAGCAGCCATCCCCAGGGGGTGGGGGCCAAAAACATTCAGTACTTC. This chain joins TRBV28 and TRBJ2-4; 7 nucleotides line up with TRBD1. The germline CDR1 and CDR2 sequences are MDHEN and SYDVKM. The CDR3 totals 17 residues. V shed 6 bases and J 1 base; nucleotides not matched to a gene: 12.

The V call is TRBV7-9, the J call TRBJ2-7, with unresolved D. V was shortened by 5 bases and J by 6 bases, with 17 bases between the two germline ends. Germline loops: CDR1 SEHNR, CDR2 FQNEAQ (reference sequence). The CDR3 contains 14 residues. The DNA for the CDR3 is TGTGCCAGCAGCCCAACCGACGTGACTCCCGAGCAGTACTTC. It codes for CASSPTDVTPEQYF. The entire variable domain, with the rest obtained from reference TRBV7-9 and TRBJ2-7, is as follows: DTGVSQNPRHKITKRGQNVTFRCDPISEHNRLYWYRQTLGQGPEFLTYFQNEAQLEKSRLLSDRFSAERPKGSFSTLEIQRTEQGDSAMYLCASSPTDVTPEQYFGPGTRLTVT.

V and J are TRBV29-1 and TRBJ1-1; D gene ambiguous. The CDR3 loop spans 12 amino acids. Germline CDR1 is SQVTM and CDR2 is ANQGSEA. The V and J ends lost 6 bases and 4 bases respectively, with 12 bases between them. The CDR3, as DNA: TGCAGCGTGGTGGAGACATCCACTGAAGCTTTCTTT. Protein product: CSVVETSTEAFF.

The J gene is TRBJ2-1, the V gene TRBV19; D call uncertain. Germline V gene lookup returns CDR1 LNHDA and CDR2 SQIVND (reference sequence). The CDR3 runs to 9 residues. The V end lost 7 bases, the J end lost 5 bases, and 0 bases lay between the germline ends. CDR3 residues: CASNNEQFF. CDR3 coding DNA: TGTGCCAGTAACAATGAGCAGTTCTTC.

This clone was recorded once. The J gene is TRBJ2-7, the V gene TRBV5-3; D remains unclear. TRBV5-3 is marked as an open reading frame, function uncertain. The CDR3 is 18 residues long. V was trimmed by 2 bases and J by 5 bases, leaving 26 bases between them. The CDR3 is CARSFGFSPPFRRHEQYF. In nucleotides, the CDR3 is TGTGCCAGAAGCTTCGGTTTCTCGCCTCCCTTTCGTCGGCACGAGCAGTACTTC.

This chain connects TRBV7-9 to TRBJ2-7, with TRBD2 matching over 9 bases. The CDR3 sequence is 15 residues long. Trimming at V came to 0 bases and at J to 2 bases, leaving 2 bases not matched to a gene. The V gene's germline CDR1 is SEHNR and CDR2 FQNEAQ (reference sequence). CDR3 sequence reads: CASSLAASGTYEQYF. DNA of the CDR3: TGTGCCAGCAGCTTAGCGGCTAGCGGGACCTACGAGCAGTACTTC.

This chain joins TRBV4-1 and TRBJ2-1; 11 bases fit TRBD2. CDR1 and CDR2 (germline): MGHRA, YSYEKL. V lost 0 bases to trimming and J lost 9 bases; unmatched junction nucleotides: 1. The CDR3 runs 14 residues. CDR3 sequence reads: CASSQDGLAGEQFF. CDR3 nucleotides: TGCGCCAGCAGCCAAGACGGACTAGCGGGTGAGCAGTTCTTC.

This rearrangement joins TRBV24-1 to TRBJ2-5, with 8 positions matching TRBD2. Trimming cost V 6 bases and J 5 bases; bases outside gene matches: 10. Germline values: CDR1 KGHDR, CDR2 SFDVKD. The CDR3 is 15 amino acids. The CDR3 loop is CATSSGRAPGETQYF. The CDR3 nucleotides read TGTGCCACCAGTTCCGGGAGGGCCCCGGGGGAGACCCAGTACTTC.

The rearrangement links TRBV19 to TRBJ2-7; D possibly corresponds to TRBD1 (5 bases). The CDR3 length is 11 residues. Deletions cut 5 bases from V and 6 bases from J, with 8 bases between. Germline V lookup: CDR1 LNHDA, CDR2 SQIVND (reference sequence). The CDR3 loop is CASSQGREQYF. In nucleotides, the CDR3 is TGTGCCAGTAGTCAGGGTCGCGAGCAGTACTTC.

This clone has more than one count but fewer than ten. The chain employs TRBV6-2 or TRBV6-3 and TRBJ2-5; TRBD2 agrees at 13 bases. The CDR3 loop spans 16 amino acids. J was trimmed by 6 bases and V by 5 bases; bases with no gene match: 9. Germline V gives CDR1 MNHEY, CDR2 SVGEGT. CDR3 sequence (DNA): TGTGCCAGCAGTCCCCAGACTAGCGGGAGGTCCCAGACCCAGTACTTC. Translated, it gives CASSPQTSGRSQTQYF.

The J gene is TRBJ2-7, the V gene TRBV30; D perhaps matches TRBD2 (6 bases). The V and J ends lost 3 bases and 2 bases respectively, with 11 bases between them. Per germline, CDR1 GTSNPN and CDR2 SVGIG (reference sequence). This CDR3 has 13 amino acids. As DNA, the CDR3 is TGTGCCTGGAGCCGGGGGAAGACCTACGAGCAGTACTTC. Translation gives CAWSRGKTYEQYF.

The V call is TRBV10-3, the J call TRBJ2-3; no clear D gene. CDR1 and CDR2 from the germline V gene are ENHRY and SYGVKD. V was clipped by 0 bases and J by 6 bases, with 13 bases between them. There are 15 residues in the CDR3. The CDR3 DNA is TGTGCCATCAGTGAGTCATCGGTCGAGAGGGATACGCAGTATTTT. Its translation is CAISESSVERDTQYF.

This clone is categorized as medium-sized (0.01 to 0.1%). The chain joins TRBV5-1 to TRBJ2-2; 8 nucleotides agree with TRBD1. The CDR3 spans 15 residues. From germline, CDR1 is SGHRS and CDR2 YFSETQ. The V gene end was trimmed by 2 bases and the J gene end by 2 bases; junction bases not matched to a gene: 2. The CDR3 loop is CASSFTGGNTGELFF. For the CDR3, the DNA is TGCGCCAGCAGCTTTACAGGGGGTAACACCGGGGAGCTGTTTTTT.

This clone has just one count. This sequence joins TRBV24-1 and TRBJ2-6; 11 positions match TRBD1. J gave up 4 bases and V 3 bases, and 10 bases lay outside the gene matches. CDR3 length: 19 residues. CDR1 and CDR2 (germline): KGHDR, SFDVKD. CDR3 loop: CATSDAPGQGAAGANVLTF. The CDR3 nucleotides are TGTGCCACCAGTGATGCCCCTGGACAGGGGGCGGCAGGGGCCAACGTCCTGACTTTC.

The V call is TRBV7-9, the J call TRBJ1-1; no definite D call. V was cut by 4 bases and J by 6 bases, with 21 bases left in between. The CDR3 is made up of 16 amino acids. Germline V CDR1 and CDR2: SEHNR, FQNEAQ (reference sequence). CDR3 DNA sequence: TGTGCCAGCAGCTCTCGGAGCATTTTCCCCGATTCTGAAGCTTTCTTT. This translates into CASSSRSIFPDSEAFF.

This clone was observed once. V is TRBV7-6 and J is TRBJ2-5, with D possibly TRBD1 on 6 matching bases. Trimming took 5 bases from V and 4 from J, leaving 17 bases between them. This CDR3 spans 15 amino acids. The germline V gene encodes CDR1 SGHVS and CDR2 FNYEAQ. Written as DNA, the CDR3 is TGTGCCAGCAGCCCAACCGGGACATCTAGAGAGACCCAGTACTTC. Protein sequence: CASSPTGTSRETQYF.

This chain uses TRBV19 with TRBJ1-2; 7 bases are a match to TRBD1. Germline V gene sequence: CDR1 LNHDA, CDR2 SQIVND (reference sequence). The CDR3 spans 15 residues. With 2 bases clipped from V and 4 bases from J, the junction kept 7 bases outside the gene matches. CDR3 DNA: TGTGCCAGTAGTATACGAGGCAGGGGGACCTATGGCTACACCTTC. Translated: CASSIRGRGTYGYTF.

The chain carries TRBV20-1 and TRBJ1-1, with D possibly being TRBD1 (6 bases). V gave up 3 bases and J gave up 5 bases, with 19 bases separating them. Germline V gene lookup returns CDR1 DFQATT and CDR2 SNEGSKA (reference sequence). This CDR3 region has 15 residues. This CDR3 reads CSASPNTGTRTEAFF. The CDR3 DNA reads TGCAGTGCTAGTCCCAACACAGGGACGAGGACTGAAGCTTTCTTT.